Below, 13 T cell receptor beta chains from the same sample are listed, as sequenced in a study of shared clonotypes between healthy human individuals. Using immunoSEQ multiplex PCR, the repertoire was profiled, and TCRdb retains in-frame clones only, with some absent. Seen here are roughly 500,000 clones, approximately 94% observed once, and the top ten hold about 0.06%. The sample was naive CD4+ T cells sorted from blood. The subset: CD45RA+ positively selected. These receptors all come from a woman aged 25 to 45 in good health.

CDR3 sequence reads: CASSPPLLAGGSEQYF. CDR3 nucleotides: TGTGCCAGCAGTCCCCCACTTCTAGCGGGAGGCAGCGAGCAGTACTTC. The chain carries TRBV28 and TRBJ2-7; 11 bases line up with TRBD2. CDR1 MDHEN and CDR2 SYDVKM come from the germline V gene. The CDR3 spans 16 residues. V trimming: 5 bases; J trimming: 6 bases; junction bases outside the gene matches: 12.

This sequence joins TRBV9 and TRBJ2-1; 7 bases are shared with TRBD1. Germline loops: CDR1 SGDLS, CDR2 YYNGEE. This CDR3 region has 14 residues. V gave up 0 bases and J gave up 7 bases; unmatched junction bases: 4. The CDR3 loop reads CASSVATGSNEQFF. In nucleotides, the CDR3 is TGTGCCAGCAGCGTAGCGACAGGGTCGAATGAGCAGTTCTTC.

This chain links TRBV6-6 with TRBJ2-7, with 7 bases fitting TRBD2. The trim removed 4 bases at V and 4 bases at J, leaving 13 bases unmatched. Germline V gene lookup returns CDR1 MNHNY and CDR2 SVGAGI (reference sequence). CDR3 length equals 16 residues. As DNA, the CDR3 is TGTGCCAGCAGTTCCCCCGATCGGGAGGCCTCTTACGAGCAGTACTTC. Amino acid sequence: CASSSPDREASYEQYF.

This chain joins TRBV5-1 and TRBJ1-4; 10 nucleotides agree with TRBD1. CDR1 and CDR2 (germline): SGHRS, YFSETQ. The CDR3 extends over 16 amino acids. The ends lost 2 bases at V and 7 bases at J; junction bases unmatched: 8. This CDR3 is CASSLRPGQGIEKLFF. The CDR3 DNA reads TGCGCCAGCAGCTTACGACCGGGACAGGGGATTGAAAAACTGTTTTTT.

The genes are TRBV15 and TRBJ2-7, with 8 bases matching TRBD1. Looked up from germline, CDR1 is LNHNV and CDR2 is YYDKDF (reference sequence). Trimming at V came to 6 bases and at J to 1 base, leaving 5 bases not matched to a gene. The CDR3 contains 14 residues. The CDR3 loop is CATRIRQGSYEQYF. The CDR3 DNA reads TGTGCCACCAGAATAAGACAGGGGTCCTACGAGCAGTACTTC.

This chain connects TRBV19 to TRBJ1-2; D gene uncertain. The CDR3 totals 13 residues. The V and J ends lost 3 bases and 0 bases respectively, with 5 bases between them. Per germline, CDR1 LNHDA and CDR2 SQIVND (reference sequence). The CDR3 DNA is TGTGCCAGTAGTATTGTTCCTAACTATGGCTACACCTTC. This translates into CASSIVPNYGYTF.

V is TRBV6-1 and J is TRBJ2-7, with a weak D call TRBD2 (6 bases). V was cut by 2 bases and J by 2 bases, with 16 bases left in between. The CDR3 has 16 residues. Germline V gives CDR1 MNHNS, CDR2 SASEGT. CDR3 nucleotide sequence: TGTGCCAGCAGTGAAAGGGCTCGGGAGCCAACCTACGAGCAGTACTTC. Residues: CASSERAREPTYEQYF.

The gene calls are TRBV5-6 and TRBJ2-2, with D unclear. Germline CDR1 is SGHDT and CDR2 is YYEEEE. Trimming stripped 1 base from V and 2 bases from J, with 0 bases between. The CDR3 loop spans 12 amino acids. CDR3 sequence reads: CASSLNTGELFF. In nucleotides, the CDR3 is TGTGCCAGCAGCTTGAACACCGGGGAGCTGTTTTTT.

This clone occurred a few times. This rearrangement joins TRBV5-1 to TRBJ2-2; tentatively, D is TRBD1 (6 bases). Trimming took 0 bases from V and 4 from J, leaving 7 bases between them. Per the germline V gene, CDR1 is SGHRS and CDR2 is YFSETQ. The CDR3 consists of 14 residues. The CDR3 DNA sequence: TGCGCCAGCAGCTTGGGGACAGCCACCGGGGAGCTGTTTTTT. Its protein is CASSLGTATGELFF.

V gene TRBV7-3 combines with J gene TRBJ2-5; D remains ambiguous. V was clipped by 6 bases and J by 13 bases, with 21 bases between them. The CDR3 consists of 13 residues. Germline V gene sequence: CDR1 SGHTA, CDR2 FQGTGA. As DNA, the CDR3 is TGTGCCAGCAGTCTTACCGGTCATACCACGCGGTACTTC. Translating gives CASSLTGHTTRYF.

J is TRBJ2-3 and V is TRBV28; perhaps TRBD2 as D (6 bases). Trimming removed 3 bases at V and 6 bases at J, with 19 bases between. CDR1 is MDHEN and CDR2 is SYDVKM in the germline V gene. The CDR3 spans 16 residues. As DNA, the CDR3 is TGTGCCAGCAGTTTCTCGGAGTTTTCGGGACTCGATACGCAGTATTTT. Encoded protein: CASSFSEFSGLDTQYF.

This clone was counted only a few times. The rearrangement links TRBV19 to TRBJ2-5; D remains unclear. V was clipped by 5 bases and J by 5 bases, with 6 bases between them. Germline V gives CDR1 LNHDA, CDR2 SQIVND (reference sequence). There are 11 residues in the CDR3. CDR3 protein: CASSLRETQYF. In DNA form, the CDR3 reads TGTGCCAGTAGTCTGCGGGAGACCCAGTACTTC.

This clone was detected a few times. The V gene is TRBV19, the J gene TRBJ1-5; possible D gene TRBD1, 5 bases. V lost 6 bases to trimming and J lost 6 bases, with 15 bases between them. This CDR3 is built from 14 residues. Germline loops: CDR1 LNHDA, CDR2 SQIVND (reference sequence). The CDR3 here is CASSPPGAAQPQHF. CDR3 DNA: TGTGCCAGTAGCCCCCCCGGGGCAGCTCAGCCCCAGCATTTT. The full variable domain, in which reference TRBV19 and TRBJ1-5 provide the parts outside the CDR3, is DGGITQSPKYLFRKEGQNVTLSCEQNLNHDAMYWYRQDPGQGLRLIYYSQIVNDFQKGDIAEGYSVSREKKESFPLTVTSAQKNPTAFYLCASSPPGAAQPQHFGDGTRLSIL.